The text below deals with one T cell receptor beta chain. Its antigen is unidentified. The data stem from a study of persistence of HIV-infected CD4 T cells. Sequencing used immunoSEQ version 4 in survey mode. Some clones are missing from TCRdb's copy, which holds only in-frame ones; the method was immunoSEQ multiplex PCR. This table has 37,000 or so clones, roughly 89% appearing once. Trimming cost V 6 bases and J 1 base; bases outside gene matches: 6. In germline, CDR1 is MNHEY, CDR2 SVGAGI. The CDR3 has 14 amino acids. This nonspecific control used anti-CD3/anti-CD28 bead stimulation of CD4+ T cells. Sorting selected CD4+ T cells upregulating both CD40 ligand and CD69. Donors had CD4+ T cell counts above 400 cells/uL and were CMV-seropositive. Anti-CD28/CD49d costimulation, CD40-blocking antibody and enfuvirtide were given to CD8-depleted PBMCs for 18 hours. Study-wide results and limits: Proviral oligoclonality tracked with TCR oligoclonality within the same sorted cells.

The receptor's source is an adult man with HIV who was CMV-seropositive. This material consisted of CD4+ T cells sorted from PBMCs after approximately 20-hour stimulation, taken from a patient who received antiretroviral therapy. The rearrangement links TRBV6-5 to TRBJ2-7; 7 bases line up with TRBD1. Written as DNA, the CDR3 is TGTGCCAGCAGCAGGGGGTTCGGGTCCTACGAGCAGTACTTC. Its translation: CASSRGFGSYEQYF.